These 32 T cell receptor beta chains came from one sample sequenced in a study of blood T cell repertoires in COVID-19 (dated by TCRdb to about 2020). The method was the immunoSEQ multiplex PCR assay. What TCRdb holds here is the immuneACCESS table cut down to in-frame rearrangements. Part of the clones is not present; checked against another copy, under half of the missing clones reflect an unresolved V gene, and the others are unexplained. This sample comprises just under 150,000 clones, 85% to 90% of them detected only once. The ten top clones hold about 9.4% of the sample. What was sequenced was peripheral blood. Source of these receptors: a woman aged 45 to 65 with active or convalescent COVID-19.

CDR3 nucleotide sequence: TGTGCCAGCAGCCTGGACCCGGGTAACACCATATATTTT. It translates to CASSLDPGNTIYF. This sequence joins TRBV5-4 and TRBJ1-3, with D hard to call. Germline CDR1 is SGHNT and CDR2 is YYREEE (reference sequence). This CDR3 region has 13 residues. Between the trimmed V and J ends, which lost 4 bases and 7 bases, there was a span of 12 bases. The variable domain in full, with the rest retrieved from reference TRBV5-4 and TRBJ1-3, is ETGVTQSPTHLIKTRGQQVTLRCSSQSGHNTVSWYQQALGQGPQFIFQYYREEENGRGNFPPRFSGLQFPNYSSELNVNALELDDSALYLCASSLDPGNTIYFGEGSWLTVV.

The chain is built from TRBV11-2 and TRBJ2-1; TRBD1 agrees at 7 bases. CDR3 length: 15 amino acids. The ends lost 1 base at V and 6 bases at J; junction bases unmatched: 6. The germline V gene encodes CDR1 SGHAT and CDR2 FQNNGV. The CDR3 reads CASSLGTGRSNEQFF. CDR3 in DNA: TGTGCCAGCAGCTTAGGGACAGGTAGGAGCAATGAGCAGTTCTTC. Full variable domain (rest looked up from reference TRBV11-2 and TRBJ2-1): EAGVAQSPRYKIIEKRQSVAFWCNPISGHATLYWYQQILGQGPKLLIQFQNNGVVDDSQLPKDRFSAERLKGVDSTLKIQPAKLEDSAVYLCASSLGTGRSNEQFFGPGTRLTVL.

The V gene is TRBV30, the J gene TRBJ1-6; 10 bases align to TRBD1. V lost 4 bases, J lost 9 bases, and 6 bases stayed unmatched. CDR3 length: 14 amino acids. Per the germline V gene, CDR1 is GTSNPN and CDR2 is SVGIG (reference sequence). The chain's CDR3 is CAWTVTGGSSPLHF. As DNA, the CDR3 is TGTGCCTGGACCGTGACAGGGGGCAGTTCACCCCTCCACTTT.

This chain joins TRBV4-3 and TRBJ2-1; 12 positions agree with TRBD2. The CDR3 contains 16 residues. Germline CDR1 is LGHNA and CDR2 is YSLEER. V was pared by 3 bases and J by 9 bases, with 9 bases of the junction left unmatched. The chain's CDR3 is CASSQDLAGGPSEQFF. The CDR3 DNA sequence: TGCGCCAGCAGCCAGGACCTAGCGGGAGGGCCAAGTGAGCAGTTCTTC.

The rearrangement uses TRBV4-3 and TRBJ2-7; weak D call: TRBD2 (6 bases). Looked up from germline, CDR1 is LGHNA and CDR2 is YSLEER. There are 14 residues in the CDR3. Trimming took 0 bases from V and 3 from J, leaving 9 bases between them. The CDR3 region is CASSQERLVYEQYF. The CDR3 DNA is TGCGCCAGCAGCCAAGAGCGACTAGTCTACGAGCAGTACTTC.

The chain combines TRBV4-2 with TRBJ1-6; no clear D gene. CDR3 length: 16 residues. The germline V gene encodes CDR1 LGHNA and CDR2 YNFKEQ. Trimming took 0 bases from V and 9 from J, leaving 15 bases between them. The CDR3 reads CASSQDLRDSGSPLHF. The CDR3 bases are TGTGCCAGCAGCCAAGATCTCCGGGATAGTGGTTCACCCCTCCACTTT.

This clone was observed once. The rearrangement uses TRBV7-6 and TRBJ2-2; weak D call: TRBD1 (5 bases). The CDR3 is 18 amino acids. V gave up 5 bases and J gave up 0 bases, with 19 bases separating them. Germline V gene sequence: CDR1 SGHVS, CDR2 FNYEAQ. The CDR3 DNA is TGTGCCAGCAGCACGCAAGCCTTCAGGGTGGCGAACACCGGGGAGCTGTTTTTT. It translates to CASSTQAFRVANTGELFF. Full variable domain (missing parts from reference TRBV7-6 and TRBJ2-2): GAGVSQSPRYKVTKRGQDVALRCDPISGHVSLYWYRQALGQGPEFLTYFNYEAQQDKSGLPNDRFSAERPEGSISTLTIQRTEQRDSAMYRCASSTQAFRVANTGELFFGEGSRLTVL.

This clone has only a few counts. The chain carries TRBV4-2 and TRBJ2-2, with TRBD2 matching over 7 bases. Germline V gene sequence: CDR1 LGHNA, CDR2 YNFKEQ. This CDR3 comprises 16 residues. Unmatched junction bases numbered 10, after V lost 4 bases and J lost 5 bases. CDR3 in amino acids: CASSPLGLSGTGELFF. In DNA, the CDR3 is TGTGCCAGCAGCCCCCTAGGGCTTAGCGGGACCGGGGAGCTGTTTTTT.

In the case of this clone: Other DNA sequences from this sample encode an identical CDR3 as well. V is TRBV5-1 and J is TRBJ1-1, with 8 nucleotides matching TRBD1. CDR3 length: 14 residues. Germline V gene sequence: CDR1 SGHRS, CDR2 YFSETQ. After removal of 2 bases from V and 5 bases from J, the junction contained 5 bases not matched to a gene. The CDR3 reads CASSLQGGNTEAFF. The DNA for the CDR3 is TGCGCCAGCAGCTTACAGGGGGGAAATACTGAAGCTTTCTTT.

This chain uses TRBV5-8 with TRBJ2-7; D is ambiguous. Germline CDR1 reads SGHTS; CDR2 reads YDEGEE. The CDR3 runs 14 residues. V was pared by 0 bases and J by 0 bases, with 7 bases between. CDR3 residues: CASSLDSGSYEQYF. The CDR3 DNA sequence: TGTGCCAGCAGCTTGGACTCCGGCTCCTACGAGCAGTACTTC.

V and J are TRBV3-1 (or the pseudogene TRBV3-2) and TRBJ1-1; D not certain. CDR1 and CDR2 from the germline V gene are LGHDT and YNNKEL (reference sequence). The CDR3 has 17 amino acids. Trimming shortened V by 0 bases and J by 4 bases, and 18 bases separated the two germline ends. The CDR3 nucleotides are TGTGCCAGCAGCCAAGATTATGGGTCTAGTCGAGGCACTGAAGCTTTCTTT. As protein: CASSQDYGSSRGTEAFF.

V gene TRBV5-1 combines with J gene TRBJ1-2; D might be TRBD1 (6 bases). V dropped 1 base and J dropped 3 bases, with 13 bases sitting between them. Germline V gives CDR1 SGHRS, CDR2 YFSETQ. CDR3 length equals 15 residues. The CDR3 region has the DNA TGCGCCAGCAGCTTGACAGGGCTGGGTTACTATGGCTACACCTTC. Translated, it gives CASSLTGLGYYGYTF.

V gene TRBV7-9 combines with J gene TRBJ1-6, with 7 bases matching TRBD1. CDR3 length: 13 residues. V dropped 10 bases and J dropped 7; count of bases not matched to a gene: 7. CDR1 SEHNR and CDR2 FQNEAQ come from the germline V gene (reference sequence). The CDR3 DNA reads as TGTGCCACTACCGACAGGGAAAATTCACCCCTCCACTTT. Translating it yields CATTDRENSPLHF.

The chain joins TRBV6-5 to TRBJ1-1; TRBD1 matches 9 bases. This CDR3 spans 14 amino acids. J lost 5 bases, V lost 6 bases, and 7 bases had no gene match. Germline V gene lookup returns CDR1 MNHEY and CDR2 SVGAGI. CDR3 coding DNA: TGTGCCAGCAGGCCCACAGGGGGCGGGACTGAAGCTTTCTTT. Encoded protein: CASRPTGGGTEAFF.

This rearrangement joins TRBV21-1 to TRBJ2-5; the D call of TRBD2 is as the table states it, not checked on the DNA. TRBV21-1 is shown as a pseudogene. This CDR3 spans 18 amino acids. As DNA, the CDR3 is TGTGCCAGCAGCAATGACCAAGTCAGACTAGCGCCCCAAGAGACCCAGTACTTC. Residues: CASSNDQVRLAPQETQYF.

The rearrangement uses TRBV3-1 (or the pseudogene TRBV3-2) and TRBJ1-1; D is undetermined. Germline loops: CDR1 LGHDT, CDR2 YNNKEL (reference sequence). CDR3 length: 14 amino acids. V was trimmed by 5 bases and J by 5 bases, leaving 15 bases between them. In DNA form, the CDR3 reads TGTGCCAGCAGCAGGTACGAGAGAGGGACTGAAGCTTTCTTT. Translating it yields CASSRYERGTEAFF.

The CDR3 sequence is CASSNQGATGRDEQFF. In nucleotides, the CDR3 is TGCGCCAGCAGCAACCAGGGCGCGACAGGGCGGGATGAGCAGTTCTTC. The chain employs TRBV5-1 and TRBJ2-1; 7 positions match TRBD1. Germline values: CDR1 SGHRS, CDR2 YFSETQ. The CDR3 length is 16 residues. The junction had 15 bases not matched to a gene; V was cut back by 4 bases and J by 8 bases. The variable domain in full, with the rest retrieved from reference TRBV5-1 and TRBJ2-1, is KAGVTQTPRYLIKTRGQQVTLSCSPISGHRSVSWYQQTPGQGLQFLFEYFSETQRNKGNFPGRFSGRQFSNSRSEMNVSTLELGDSALYLCASSNQGATGRDEQFFGPGTRLTVL.

In DNA form, the CDR3 reads TGTGCCAGCAGCTTAAATGGGGCCCTAAACGGGGAAAAACTGTTTTTT. The encoded protein is CASSLNGALNGEKLFF. This chain connects TRBV7-6 to TRBJ1-4, with a tentative D call TRBD1 (5 bases). CDR1 and CDR2 (germline): SGHVS, FNYEAQ. V was cut by 2 bases and J by 8 bases, with 18 bases left in between. CDR3 size: 16 residues.

With respect to this clone: A junction end diverges from the germline sequence, so it may reflect a read error. The chain has TRBV28 and TRBJ1-5; D remains unclear. The V gene's germline CDR1 is MDHEN and CDR2 SYDVKM. This CDR3 is built from 16 residues. CDR3 nucleotide sequence: TGTGCCAGCAGTTTCGGATCGTACTATAGCGATCAGCCCCAGCATTTT. This gives the protein CASSFGSYYSDQPQHF.

V usage is TRBV6-5 and J usage is TRBJ1-1; D is possibly TRBD1 (5 bases). V lost 6 bases and J 1 base, leaving 12 bases between the germline ends. Germline V lookup: CDR1 MNHEY, CDR2 SVGAGI. The CDR3 has 14 amino acids. For the CDR3, the DNA is TGTGCCAGCAGCCGGACAACTTCGAACACTGAAGCTTTCTTT. Translation: CASSRTTSNTEAFF.

CDR3 sequence (DNA): TGTGCCAGCAGTCCCGGGACTAGCGGGGGGGCTGGCACAGATACGCAGTATTTT. Its protein product is CASSPGTSGGAGTDTQYF. The chain has TRBV6-6 and TRBJ2-3, with TRBD2 identical over 16 bases. Germline CDR1 and CDR2: MNHNY and SVGAGI (reference sequence). This CDR3 is 18 amino acids long. V shed 5 bases and J 1 base; nucleotides not matched to a gene: 6.

The J gene is TRBJ1-1, the V gene TRBV13, with TRBD1 matching over 7 bases. The length of the CDR3 is 13 residues. Looked up from germline, CDR1 is PRHDT and CDR2 is FYEKMQ (reference sequence). V gave up 6 bases and J gave up 5 bases; unmatched junction bases: 6. The DNA for the CDR3 is TGTGCCAGCAGTTTGACAGGGTTGACTGAAGCTTTCTTT. This gives the protein CASSLTGLTEAFF.

The J gene is TRBJ2-7, the V gene TRBV9, with a possible D match to TRBD1 (6 bases). CDR3 length: 12 amino acids. Trimming pared 4 bases from V and 6 bases from J, leaving 11 bases between. Germline values: CDR1 SGDLS, CDR2 YYNGEE. The CDR3 DNA sequence: TGTGCCAGCAGCTTGACAGGATTCGAGCAGTACTTC. It translates to CASSLTGFEQYF.

This chain links TRBV28 with TRBJ2-3, with TRBD1 matching 8 bases. The length of the CDR3 is 15 residues. Per the germline V gene, CDR1 is MDHEN and CDR2 is SYDVKM. The V and J ends lost 5 bases and 2 bases, in that order; junction bases with no gene match: 6. The CDR3 here is CASSPQTGATDTQYF. CDR3 coding DNA: TGTGCCAGCAGTCCCCAGACAGGGGCCACAGATACGCAGTATTTT. The entire variable domain, with the rest obtained from reference TRBV28 and TRBJ2-3, is as follows: DVKVTQSSRYLVKRTGEKVFLECVQDMDHENMFWYRQDPGLGLRLIYFSYDVKMKEKGDIPEGYSVSREKKERFSLILESASTNQTSMYLCASSPQTGATDTQYFGPGTRLTVL.

The chain is built from TRBV6-1 and TRBJ2-1; 8 bases map to TRBD1. Germline loops: CDR1 MNHNS, CDR2 SASEGT. There are 14 residues in the CDR3. The ends lost 2 bases at V and 7 bases at J; junction bases unmatched: 4. CDR3 coding DNA: TGTGCCAGCAGTGAACCGACAGGGGCAAATGAGCAGTTCTTC. The encoded protein is CASSEPTGANEQFF.

The chain employs TRBV15 and TRBJ2-7, with D perhaps TRBD1 (6 bases). The CDR3 is 15 residues long. CDR1 LNHNV and CDR2 YYDKDF come from the germline V gene (reference sequence). Deletions cut 3 bases from V and 1 base from J, with 13 bases between. The CDR3 region has the DNA TGTGCCACCAGCAGGTCGAGGGGGATTTCCTACGAGCAGTACTTC. It codes for CATSRSRGISYEQYF.

This sequence joins TRBV12-3 or TRBV12-4 and TRBJ2-5, with TRBD2 matching 8 bases. The CDR3 totals 13 residues. V was clipped by 5 bases and J by 9 bases; unmatched bases: 8. CDR3 amino acids: CASSVIAGKPQYF. For the CDR3, the DNA is TGTGCCAGCAGTGTAATAGCGGGAAAGCCCCAGTACTTC.

The rearrangement uses TRBV12-5 and TRBJ1-5, with D possibly being TRBD1 (5 bases). The germline gives CDR1 LGHNT, CDR2 FRNRAP. Trimming took 1 base from V and 8 from J, leaving 12 bases between them. The CDR3 is 14 amino acids. CDR3 sequence: CASGLDAGDKPQHF. Here the CDR3 DNA reads TGTGCTAGTGGTTTGGATGCGGGGGATAAGCCCCAGCATTTT.

The V call is TRBV6-5, the J call TRBJ1-3, with TRBD1 matching 11 bases. Germline V lookup: CDR1 MNHEY, CDR2 SVGAGI. The CDR3 length is 14 residues. Trimming at V came to 5 bases and at J to 4 bases, leaving 1 base not matched to a gene. The CDR3 region has the DNA TGTGCCAGCAGTAGGGACAGGGGGGGAAACACCATATATTTT. This sequence encodes CASSRDRGGNTIYF.

V is TRBV30 and J is TRBJ1-1, with D maybe TRBD1 (5 bases). The CDR3 sequence is 13 residues long. V lost 3 bases to trimming and J lost 2 bases, with 10 bases between them. Looked up from germline, CDR1 is GTSNPN and CDR2 is SVGIG (reference sequence). CDR3 DNA: TGTGCCTGGAGAGCGACAGAAAACACTGAAGCTTTCTTT. Translation: CAWRATENTEAFF.

The V call is TRBV28, the J call TRBJ2-7, with no clear D. The germline CDR1 and CDR2 sequences are MDHEN and SYDVKM. This CDR3 contains 14 residues. Trimming cost V 7 bases and J 3 bases, with 16 bases left between them. The CDR3 here is CASTSRLVFYEQYF. The CDR3 DNA reads TGTGCCAGCACCTCCCGACTCGTTTTCTACGAGCAGTACTTC.

The chain couples TRBV24-1 to TRBJ2-3; TRBD1 aligns across 10 bases. The ends lost 7 bases at V and 10 bases at J; junction bases unmatched: 13. Germline loops: CDR1 KGHDR, CDR2 SFDVKD. The CDR3 length is 15 residues. The CDR3 bases are TGTGCCACCAGGCCCTCTATCCGGGACAGGGGTCCGCAGTATTTT. This gives the protein CATRPSIRDRGPQYF.